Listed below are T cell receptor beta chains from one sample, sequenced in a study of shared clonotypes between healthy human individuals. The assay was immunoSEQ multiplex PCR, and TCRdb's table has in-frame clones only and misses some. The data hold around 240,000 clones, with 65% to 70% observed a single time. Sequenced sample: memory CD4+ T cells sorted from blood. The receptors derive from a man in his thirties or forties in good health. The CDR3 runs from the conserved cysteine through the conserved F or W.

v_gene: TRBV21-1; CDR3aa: CASSNFERSNVLTF
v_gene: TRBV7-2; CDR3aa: CASTTSGRGEQFF
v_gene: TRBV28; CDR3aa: CASSLRETQYF
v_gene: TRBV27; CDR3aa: CASSPTTGGDYHYEQYF
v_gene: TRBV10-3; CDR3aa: CAISESGINYGYTF
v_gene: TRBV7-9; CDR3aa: CASSLEQGGEQYF
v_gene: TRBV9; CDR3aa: CASSVATGVGGYTF
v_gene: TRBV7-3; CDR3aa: CASSRDGHSNQPQHF
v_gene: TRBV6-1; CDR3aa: CASSDPGDLEQYF
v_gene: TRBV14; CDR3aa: CASSRSSAYEQYF
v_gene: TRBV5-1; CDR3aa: CASSTGQQQETQYF
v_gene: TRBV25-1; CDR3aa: CASSVASGRPNQETQYF
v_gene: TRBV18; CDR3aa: CASSPGQGFGNQPQHF
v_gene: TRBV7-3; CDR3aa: CASSLVREPGGRQFF
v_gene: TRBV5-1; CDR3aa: CASSAGGTGNEKLFF
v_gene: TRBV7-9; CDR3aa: CASSSQGIGNQPQHF
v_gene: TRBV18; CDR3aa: CASSPRTGYEKLFF
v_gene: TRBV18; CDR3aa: CASSPPGRSGEQYF